The following is a T cell receptor (beta chain) sequence with its context. The entry originates in a study of blood T cell repertoires in COVID-19. The data were produced by immunoSEQ multiplex PCR, yet TCRdb's version contains in-frame clones alone and is incomplete. The table records roughly 56,000 clones, 85% to 90% of them present only once. Germline values: CDR1 MNHEY, CDR2 SVGAGI. This CDR3 is built from 13 residues. V lost 4 bases and J lost 4, with 11 bases in between. V usage is TRBV6-5 and J usage is TRBJ2-7, with no clear D. The source material was peripheral blood. The receptor was derived from a man between 60 and 70 years old with active COVID-19. The chain's CDR3 is CASSFHPQYEQYF. In DNA form, the CDR3 reads TGTGCCAGCAGTTTTCATCCCCAGTACGAGCAGTACTTC.